The 30 T cell receptor beta chains below were found in one sample sequenced in a study of Graves' ophthalmopathy and Graves' hyperthyroidism. Amplification from RNA transcripts yielded the TCR beta CDR3 regions. HTBI-primed RT-PCR formed the first round, and a multiplex PCR formed the second. TCRdb passed the multiplex PCR reads through MiXCR, listing each CDR3 protein once. The sample has about 700,000 distinct CDR3 sequences, 35% to 50% seen once. Sequencing was performed on peripheral blood. The receptors were sampled from an adult man with Graves' ophthalmopathy.

This rearrangement joins TRBV25-1 to TRBJ2-5; D is possibly TRBD2 (6 bases). V was pared by 2 bases and J by 1 base, with 11 bases between. Germline CDR1 and CDR2: MGHDK and SYGVNS. The CDR3 is made up of 15 amino acids. CDR3 in DNA: TGTGCCAGCAGTGAAGCGGGGCAGGTCCAAGAGACCCAGTACTTC. Translated, it gives CASSEAGQVQETQYF.

This clonotype was seen at least ten times. The chain links TRBV7-9 to TRBJ1-2, with TRBD1 matching 7 bases. Germline V gives CDR1 SEHNR, CDR2 FQNEAQ (reference sequence). The V and J ends lost 0 bases and 8 bases, in that order; junction bases with no gene match: 3. CDR3 size: 13 residues. The CDR3 DNA reads TGTGCCAGCAGCTTAGCAGGGGGCGGAGGCTACACCTTC. It specifies CASSLAGGGGYTF.

This clonotype came up a few times. The genes are TRBV6-6 and TRBJ1-6; D may be TRBD1 (5 bases). With 6 bases removed from V and 4 bases from J, the gap between germline ends came to 10 bases. Germline assignment: CDR1 MNHNY and CDR2 SVGAGI (reference sequence). The CDR3 extends over 14 amino acids. The chain's CDR3 is CASRRDGYNSPLHF. Written as DNA, the CDR3 is TGTGCCAGCAGAAGGGACGGGTATAATTCACCCCTCCACTTT.

In regard to this clonotype: Just one base apart from a much larger clone, this may be a read error. This chain joins TRBV6-5 and TRBJ1-1; TRBD1 matches 7 bases. Germline lookup yields CDR1 MNHEY and CDR2 SVGAGI. The trim removed 4 bases at V and 8 bases at J, leaving 4 bases unmatched. The CDR3 spans 12 residues. The CDR3 spells CASSFLDREAFF. CDR3 nucleotides: TGTGCCAGCAGTTTCTTGGACAGGGAAGCTTTCTTT.

This clonotype has ten or more counts. This chain connects TRBV7-2 to TRBJ2-7; no clear D gene. V gave up 3 bases and J gave up 3 bases, with 9 bases separating them. CDR1 is SGHTA, CDR2 FQGNSA, per germline. The CDR3 runs 13 residues. CDR3 in amino acids: CASSFSFLYEQYF. CDR3 nucleotides: TGTGCCAGCAGCTTCAGTTTTCTCTACGAGCAGTACTTC. The entire variable domain, with the rest obtained from reference TRBV7-2 and TRBJ2-7, is as follows: GAGVSQSPSNKVTEKGKDVELRCDPISGHTALYWYRQSLGQGLEFLIYFQGNSAPDKSGLPSDRFSAERTGGSVSTLTIQRTQQEDSAVYLCASSFSFLYEQYFGPGTRLTVT.

The rearrangement uses TRBV20-1 and TRBJ1-3, with D perhaps matching TRBD1 (5 bases). Germline CDR1 is DFQATT and CDR2 is SNEGSKA (reference sequence). CDR3 size: 15 residues. With 3 bases removed from V and 8 bases from J, the gap between germline ends came to 20 bases. CDR3 sequence: CSASFQGSGLDTIYF. In DNA, the CDR3 is TGCAGTGCTAGTTTTCAGGGTAGTGGTTTAGACACCATATATTTT.

This clonotype was detected ten times or more. The chain has TRBV20-1 and TRBJ2-5; D gene uncertain. Per germline, CDR1 DFQATT and CDR2 SNEGSKA (reference sequence). The CDR3 length is 11 residues. V was clipped by 3 bases and J by 3 bases, with 5 bases between them. The CDR3 coding sequence is TGCAGTGCTAGTCGAGAAGAGACCCAGTACTTC. Protein: CSASREETQYF.

This clonotype has more than one count but fewer than ten. The chain links TRBV6-1 to TRBJ2-5; possibly TRBD2 for D (6 bases). This CDR3 has 16 residues. V was cut by 3 bases and J by 2 bases, with 16 bases left in between. CDR1 and CDR2 (germline): MNHNS, SASEGT. The CDR3 sequence: CASSDGGVGTQETQYF. For the CDR3, the DNA is TGTGCCAGCAGTGATGGAGGGGTGGGCACGCAAGAGACCCAGTACTTC.

This clonotype was recorded at least ten times. The chain has TRBV7-9 and TRBJ1-1, with 9 bases fitting TRBD1. This CDR3 is built from 16 residues. In germline, CDR1 is SEHNR, CDR2 FQNEAQ (reference sequence). V trimming: 5 bases; J trimming: 5 bases; junction bases outside the gene matches: 12. CDR3: CASSPGQGVGWTEAFF. The CDR3 DNA follows: TGTGCCAGCAGCCCGGGACAGGGAGTAGGATGGACTGAAGCTTTCTTT. The full variable domain, in which reference TRBV7-9 and TRBJ1-1 provide the parts outside the CDR3, is DTGVSQNPRHKITKRGQNVTFRCDPISEHNRLYWYRQTLGQGPEFLTYFQNEAQLEKSRLLSDRFSAERPKGSFSTLEIQRTEQGDSAMYLCASSPGQGVGWTEAFFGQGTRLTVV.

The chain joins TRBV15 to TRBJ1-4; D is unresolved. This CDR3 contains 14 residues. The germline V and J ends were trimmed by 3 bases and 3 bases, with 8 bases remaining between them. The germline V gene has CDR1 LNHNV and CDR2 YYDKDF (reference sequence). The CDR3 loop is CATSRGVSNEKLFF. DNA of the CDR3: TGTGCCACCAGCAGGGGAGTGTCTAATGAAAAACTGTTTTTT.

A few counts support this clonotype. The genes are TRBV15 and TRBJ1-6, with a tentative D call TRBD1 (5 bases). Between the trimmed V and J ends, which lost 5 bases and 0 bases, there was a span of 20 bases. The CDR3 length is 19 residues. Germline V gene sequence: CDR1 LNHNV, CDR2 YYDKDF (reference sequence). As DNA, the CDR3 is TGTGCCACCAGCCGCGGCAGGGACGGAAAGAGCTCCTATAATTCACCCCTCCACTTT. It encodes CATSRGRDGKSSYNSPLHF.

V gene TRBV29-1 combines with J gene TRBJ1-5; D might be TRBD1 (5 bases). There are 13 residues in the CDR3. The germline V and J ends were trimmed by 4 bases and 11 bases, with 18 bases remaining between them. Germline loops: CDR1 SQVTM, CDR2 ANQGSEA. The CDR3 spells CSVAGGVFKTQHF. CDR3 nucleotide sequence: TGCAGCGTTGCCGGGGGAGTGTTTAAAACCCAGCATTTT.

The table lists this clonotype with a few counts. The rearrangement uses TRBV6-6 and TRBJ1-2; possible D gene TRBD1, 6 bases. Germline CDR1 reads MNHNY; CDR2 reads SVGAGI (reference sequence). Between the trimmed V and J ends, which lost 7 bases and 7 bases, there was a span of 22 bases. This CDR3 has 15 residues. CDR3 residues: CASTSPSGERGGYTF. As DNA, the CDR3 is TGTGCCAGCACCTCTCCCTCAGGGGAAAGAGGTGGCTACACCTTC.

A few counts support this clonotype. This chain links TRBV12-3 or TRBV12-4 with TRBJ2-5; 8 positions agree with TRBD1. The V gene end was trimmed by 5 bases and the J gene end by 1 base; junction bases not matched to a gene: 9. The CDR3 loop spans 16 amino acids. In DNA, the CDR3 is TGTGCCAGCAGTCCCCGACAGGGGATCGGCCAAGAGACCCAGTACTTC. Amino acid sequence: CASSPRQGIGQETQYF.

The chain carries TRBV7-9 and TRBJ2-7; 11 bases line up with TRBD2. Trimming removed 4 bases from V and 5 bases from J; junction bases left unmatched: 7. The CDR3 has 15 amino acids. Germline CDR1 reads SEHNR; CDR2 reads FQNEAQ (reference sequence). CDR3 amino acids: CASSSLLAGDHEQYF. The CDR3 bases are TGTGCCAGCAGCTCACTACTAGCGGGAGACCACGAGCAGTACTTC.

The rearrangement joins TRBV29-1 to TRBJ1-4; D is unresolved. The germline V and J ends were trimmed by 2 bases and 8 bases, with 30 bases remaining between them. This CDR3 has 19 amino acids. Germline values: CDR1 SQVTM, CDR2 ANQGSEA. The CDR3 DNA reads TGCAGCGTTGAATCGACATTGGAGACCACCGGGGAGCTGGGCGAAAAACTGTTTTTT. Translated: CSVESTLETTGELGEKLFF.

This clonotype has a handful of counts. One end of the junction varies from germline; a read error may be responsible. V is TRBV24-1 and J is TRBJ1-5; the D gene is possibly TRBD1 (6 bases). The CDR3 loop spans 14 amino acids. Germline loops: CDR1 KGHDR, CDR2 SFDVKD. CDR3 in DNA: TGTGCCAGCAGTTTAGGCCGGGGGGCACAGCCCCAGCATTTT. This encodes CASSLGRGAQPQHF.

This clonotype showed up many times. CDR3 sequence (DNA): TGCAGTGCTAGAGGTTCTGCTAACTATGGCTACACCTTC. Residues: CSARGSANYGYTF. The chain combines TRBV20-1 with TRBJ1-2, with D uncertain. The germline CDR1 and CDR2 sequences are DFQATT and SNEGSKA (reference sequence). This CDR3 is built from 13 residues. V lost 1 base, J lost 0 bases, and 6 bases lay in between.

J is TRBJ1-5 and V is TRBV20-1, with D possibly TRBD1 on 5 matching bases. Deletions cut 6 bases from V and 0 bases from J, with 15 bases between. Germline assignment: CDR1 DFQATT and CDR2 SNEGSKA (reference sequence). The CDR3 has 15 residues. CDR3 in amino acids: CSAGTTINSNQPQHF. In nucleotides, the CDR3 is TGCAGTGCGGGGACGACAATCAATAGCAATCAGCCCCAGCATTTT.

This clonotype was detected only once. A much larger clonotype is one base distant, so this may be a read error. The CDR3 loop reads CASSDSYARGGSYEQYF. The DNA of the CDR3 is TGCGCCAGCAGTGACTCATACGCTCGAGGAGGATCCTACGAGCAGTACTTC. The V call is TRBV10-2, the J call TRBJ2-7; perhaps TRBD2 as D (5 bases). The CDR3 consists of 17 residues. Looked up from germline, CDR1 is WSHSY and CDR2 is SAAADI. Trimming removed 3 bases at V and 1 base at J, with 19 bases between.

This clonotype has at least ten counts. The chain recombines TRBV25-1 with TRBJ1-2; perhaps TRBD1 as D (5 bases). The germline CDR1 and CDR2 sequences are MGHDK and SYGVNS. The CDR3 runs 13 residues. The germline V and J ends were trimmed by 4 bases and 7 bases, with 13 bases remaining between them. The CDR3 spells CASSGGGISGYTF. In DNA, the CDR3 is TGTGCCAGCAGTGGGGGCGGGATAAGTGGCTACACCTTC.

CDR3 residues: CASSFGRSGGGETQYF. The CDR3 DNA follows: TGTGCCAGCAGTTTTGGGAGAAGCGGGGGGGGGGAGACCCAGTACTTC. V gene TRBV12-3 or TRBV12-4 combines with J gene TRBJ2-5, with 10 bases lining up with TRBD2. V shed 3 bases and J 5 bases; nucleotides not matched to a gene: 9. The CDR3 spans 16 residues.

V gene TRBV20-1 combines with J gene TRBJ2-5; 7 positions match TRBD2. Germline V gene sequence: CDR1 DFQATT, CDR2 SNEGSKA (reference sequence). This CDR3 has 14 amino acids. V shed 4 bases and J 2 bases; nucleotides not matched to a gene: 7. The CDR3 DNA sequence: TGCAGTGCTAAGCCTAGCGGCCCACAAGAGACCCAGTACTTC. This gives the protein CSAKPSGPQETQYF.

The CDR3 is CASSLATGTSYEQYF. In DNA form, the CDR3 reads TGTGCCAGCAGCTTAGCGACAGGGACGTCCTACGAGCAGTACTTC. V is TRBV7-9 and J is TRBJ2-7, with 7 bases identical to TRBD1. Looked up from germline, CDR1 is SEHNR and CDR2 is FQNEAQ (reference sequence). V shed 0 bases, J shed 1 base, and the junction held 3 bases outside the gene matches. CDR3 length: 15 residues.

The chain recombines TRBV25-1 with TRBJ2-7; D not resolved. With 0 bases removed from V and 7 bases from J, the gap between germline ends came to 16 bases. Germline assignment: CDR1 MGHDK and CDR2 SYGVNS. This CDR3 has 15 residues. CDR3 residues: CASSEYGHSTKEQYF. The DNA for the CDR3 is TGTGCCAGCAGTGAATACGGGCATTCTACGAAGGAGCAGTACTTC.

This clonotype was detected ten times or more. The chain recombines TRBV6-6 with TRBJ1-5; D possibly corresponds to TRBD1 (5 bases). Deletions cut 6 bases from V and 5 bases from J, with 11 bases between. The CDR3 spans 13 residues. The germline V gene has CDR1 MNHNY and CDR2 SVGAGI (reference sequence). The CDR3 DNA follows: TGTGCCAGCAGAGGCAGGGCCGATCAGCCCCAGCATTTT. This gives the protein CASRGRADQPQHF.

J is TRBJ1-6 and V is TRBV30; possible D gene TRBD1, 5 bases. The CDR3 is 15 residues long. The germline CDR1 and CDR2 sequences are GTSNPN and SVGIG (reference sequence). Trimming shortened V by 0 bases and J by 7 bases, and 13 bases separated the two germline ends. CDR3 loop: CAWSVRGTWNSPLHF. DNA for the CDR3: TGTGCCTGGAGTGTACGAGGGACGTGGAATTCACCCCTCCACTTT.

The chain is built from TRBV24-1 and TRBJ1-5, with 10 bases lining up with TRBD1. This CDR3 spans 16 amino acids. The J segment lost 5 bases and the V segment lost 4 bases, leaving 7 bases of the junction unmatched. Germline CDR1 and CDR2: KGHDR and SFDVKD. Written as DNA, the CDR3 is TGTGCCACCAGTGACCTCGACGGACAGGGGGATCAGCCCCAGCATTTT. Protein sequence: CATSDLDGQGDQPQHF.

The V and J genes are TRBV15 and TRBJ2-3, with 9 nucleotides matching TRBD2. Trimming took 1 base from V and 5 from J; bases not matched to a gene: 16. The CDR3 sequence is 19 residues long. Germline CDR1 is LNHNV and CDR2 is YYDKDF (reference sequence). The CDR3 reads CATSRVAFGAGGKGDTQYF. DNA of the CDR3: TGTGCCACCAGCAGAGTGGCTTTCGGGGCGGGGGGGAAGGGAGATACGCAGTATTTT.

V and J are TRBV20-1 and TRBJ2-5, with TRBD2 identical over 8 bases. CDR1 is DFQATT, CDR2 SNEGSKA, per germline (reference sequence). The CDR3 spans 13 residues. Germline trimming cut 6 bases from V and 1 base from J; bases unmatched to any gene: 4. The CDR3 protein is CSAGREGQETQYF. The DNA for the CDR3 is TGCAGTGCGGGACGGGAGGGCCAAGAGACCCAGTACTTC.